This is a list of T cell receptor beta chains from one sample in a study of PD-1 blockade in classical Hodgkin lymphoma. Libraries were prepared by immunoSEQ multiplex PCR; TCRdb keeps only in-frame clonotypes and omits some of them. This sample has around 30,000 clones, with roughly nine tenths found just once. Input material: CD4+ T cells from blood. Receptor source: a human donor with classical Hodgkin lymphoma. CDR3s include the opening cysteine and the closing phenylalanine or tryptophan. D genes are given only for firm matches. Size is stated for part of the rows, as once, few or many counts, or as a class when the clone is expanded.

. | TRBJ1-1 | TRBD1 | TRBV29-1 | TGCAGCGGCCGGACAGGGGGGAACACTGAAGCTTTCTTT | CSGRTGGNTEAFF
. | TRBJ1-5 | . | TRBV28 | TGTGCCAGCAGAGTACCGCAGGGGCCCCAGCATTTT | CASRVPQGPQHF
. | TRBJ2-1 | . | TRBV4-3 | TGCGCCAGCAGCCCGCAGCAAGGATACAATGAGCAGTTCTTC | CASSPQQGYNEQFF
once | TRBJ2-3 | . | TRBV18 | TGTGCCAGCTCACCACCTGTCACAGATACGCAGTATTTT | CASSPPVTDTQYF
. | TRBJ1-1 | TRBD1 | TRBV5-1 | TGCGCCAGCAGCTTAATTGGACAGGGAGGTTTGGGCACTGAAGCTTTCTTT | CASSLIGQGGLGTEAFF
. | TRBJ1-3 | . | TRBV9 | TGTGCCAGCTCCGAGGGGGGGGGTCCTGGAAACACCATATATTTT | CASSEGGGPGNTIYF
few | TRBJ2-3 | TRBD2 | TRBV4-3 | TGCGCCAGCAGCCAAGATTCAGCGGGAGGGCCCATAGATACGCAGTATTTT | CASSQDSAGGPIDTQYF
. | TRBJ2-7 | TRBD2 | TRBV28 | TGTGCCAGCAGAGTTTTAGGCGGGAGGCTGAACGAGCAGTACTTC | CASRVLGGRLNEQYF
. | TRBJ1-2 | TRBD1 | TRBV28 | TGTGCCAGCAGTACAGTAACGGGACAGGGGTATGGCTACACCTTC | CASSTVTGQGYGYTF
once | TRBJ2-2 | . | TRBV5-1 | TGCGCCAGCAGCTTGCCGTCTAGCGCAAGCGGGGAGCTGTTTTTT | CASSLPSSASGELFF
. | TRBJ2-1 | TRBD2 | TRBV6-1 | TGTGCCAGCAGTGTGGGGTCTAGCGGGAGGGATGAGCAGTTCTTC | CASSVGSSGRDEQFF
few | TRBJ2-4 | . | TRBV4-1 | TGCGCCAGCAGCCCCAGGACAGAGGGCATTCAGTACTTC | CASSPRTEGIQYF
. | TRBJ1-3 | . | TRBV28 | TGTGCCAGCAGTTTGATGGGGTTCCCTGGAAACACCATATATTTT | CASSLMGFPGNTIYF
. | TRBJ2-6 | TRBD1 | TRBV5-1 | TGCGCCAGCAGCGCCTGGACAGGACAATCTGGGGCCAACGTCCTGACTTTC | CASSAWTGQSGANVLTF
. | TRBJ2-3 | . | TRBV6-6 | TGTGCCAGCAGTCGTCACCTCCCAGATACGCAGTATTTT | CASSRHLPDTQYF
. | TRBJ2-1 | TRBD2 | TRBV5-1 | TGCGCCAGCAGCTGGGCGCCCGGGACTAGCGGGAGCAATGAGCAGTTCTTC | CASSWAPGTSGSNEQFF
. | TRBJ2-7 | . | TRBV9 | TGTGCCAGCAGCGTAGGATCTTCGGACTCCTACGAGCAGTACTTC | CASSVGSSDSYEQYF
. | TRBJ1-1 | . | TRBV28 | TGTGCCAGCAGTCCTCCGGGGGGGAGCTCTGGCGCTTTCTTT | CASSPPGGSSGAFF
. | TRBJ2-1 | TRBD2 | TRBV7-9 | TGTGCCAGCAGCTTCGGACTAGCTTCCGATGAGCAGTTCTTC | CASSFGLASDEQFF
. | TRBJ1-2 | . | TRBV5-6 | TGTGCCAGCAGCTTGGGGGGAGGCTATGGCTACACCTTC | CASSLGGGYGYTF
. | TRBJ2-7 | TRBD2 | TRBV4-3 | TGCGCCAGCAGCCAAGAATACGGGAGGGCCTACGAGCAGTACTTC | CASSQEYGRAYEQYF
. | TRBJ2-1 | TRBD2 | TRBV5-1 | TGCGCCAGCAGCTTGGATCTAGCGGCTTGGAATGAGCAGTTCTTC | CASSLDLAAWNEQFF
. | TRBJ2-7 | . | TRBV10-3 | TGTGCCATCAGTGAGTCTGGGGTTCCCGAGCAGTACTTC | CAISESGVPEQYF
once | TRBJ1-3 | . | TRBV19 | TGTGCCAGTAGTAATACCGGGACCTCTGGAAACACCATATATTTT | CASSNTGTSGNTIYF
. | TRBJ2-3 | . | TRBV29-1 | TGCAGCGTTGATTTAGAGCGCGCGGGTACGCAGTATTTT | CSVDLERAGTQYF
. | TRBJ1-5 | . | TRBV19 | TGTGCCAGTAACTTCAACAGGGATGGTCAGCCCCAGCATTTT | CASNFNRDGQPQHF
. | TRBJ2-4 | . | TRBV9 | TGTGCCAGCAGCGTAGATGAGAGCCGACGGAACATTCAGTACTTC | CASSVDESRRNIQYF
few | TRBJ1-5 | . | TRBV30 | TGTGCCTGGAGTGTAACAGGCAATCAGCCCCAGCATTTT | CAWSVTGNQPQHF
. | TRBJ2-7 | . | TRBV7-8 | TGTGCCAGCAGCTTCGCGGGAGAGGGGACACCGGAGTACTTC | CASSFAGEGTPEYF
few | TRBJ1-2 | . | TRBV19 | TGTGCCAGTAGTATACCAGGGATTAACTATGGCTACACCTTC | CASSIPGINYGYTF
. | TRBJ1-3 | TRBD1 | TRBV14 | TGTGCCAGCAGCCCCGCCGGGACAGGCTCTGGAAACACCATATATTTT | CASSPAGTGSGNTIYF
once | TRBJ2-3 | TRBD2 | TRBV5-1 | TGCGCCAGCAGCACCCGGACTAGCGGGAGTGGGACAGATACGCAGTATTTT | CASSTRTSGSGTDTQYF
. | TRBJ2-1 | TRBD2 | TRBV6-4 | TGTGCCAGCAGTGGGCTAGCGGGAGGCAATGAGCAGTTCTTC | CASSGLAGGNEQFF
. | TRBJ2-5 | TRBD2 | TRBV7-2 | TGTGCCAGCAGCTCACAGCGGGGACAAGAGACCCAGTACTTC | CASSSQRGQETQYF
. | TRBJ2-1 | . | TRBV5-6 | TGTGCCAGCAGCTTGGCCGGGATGGATGAGCAGTTCTTC | CASSLAGMDEQFF
. | TRBJ2-7 | TRBD1 | TRBV5-1 | TGCGCCAGCAGCGTGACTGGACAGGGGGCCTACGAGCAGTACTTC | CASSVTGQGAYEQYF
. | TRBJ2-3 | TRBD1 | TRBV10-3 | TGTGCCATCAGTGAGTCTACAGGGGTAGATACGCAGTATTTT | CAISESTGVDTQYF
once | TRBJ1-3 | . | TRBV5-4 | TGTGCCAGCAGCTTGCAGGGAAGCTCTGGAAACACCATATATTTT | CASSLQGSSGNTIYF
once | TRBJ2-3 | . | TRBV5-1 | TGCGCCAGCACCCCCCACTCAGGGGCAGATACGCAGTATTTT | CASTPHSGADTQYF
. | TRBJ2-1 | TRBD1 | TRBV7-2 | TGTGCCAGCAGCCCAGGGGGCGCGGGGATCTACAATGAGCAGTTCTTC | CASSPGGAGIYNEQFF
. | TRBJ2-2 | TRBD2 | TRBV18 | TGTGCCAGCTCGAAAGCGGGAGTGGCTAACACCGGGGAGCTGTTTTTT | CASSKAGVANTGELFF
. | TRBJ2-3 | . | TRBV28 | TGTGCCAGCAGTCCATGGGGGGACATGACAGATACGCAGTATTTT | CASSPWGDMTDTQYF
. | TRBJ2-1 | . | TRBV7-2 | TGTGCCAGCAGCCAAGCAAGACTAGACAATGAGCAGTTCTTC | CASSQARLDNEQFF
. | TRBJ2-3 | . | TRBV5-4 | TGTGCCAGCAGCTTGCAGGCGGACTCTAGCACAGATACGCAGTATTTT | CASSLQADSSTDTQYF
. | TRBJ1-4 | . | TRBV30 | TGTGCCTGGAGTGCAGGGGCAACTAATGAAAAACTGTTTTTT | CAWSAGATNEKLFF
few | TRBJ2-7 | . | TRBV7-9 | TGTGCCAGCAGCCCGACAGGCTACGAGCAGTACTTC | CASSPTGYEQYF
. | TRBJ1-2 | . | TRBV2 | TGTGCCAGCAGCCAGGAACACCCAAACGGCTACACCTTC | CASSQEHPNGYTF
once | TRBJ1-4 | . | TRBV7-2 | TGTGCCAGCAGCCATAATGAAAAACTGTTTTTT | CASSHNEKLFF
. | TRBJ2-2 | . | TRBV18 | TGTGCCAGCTCACCGAACGCGGGGCCCACCGGGGAGCTGTTTTTT | CASSPNAGPTGELFF
. | TRBJ2-5 | TRBD2 | TRBV29-1 | TGCAGCGTGCGACTAGCGGGAGCGGGGACCCAGTACTTC | CSVRLAGAGTQYF
. | TRBJ1-2 | TRBD1 | TRBV6-1 | TGTGCCAGCAGTAGGGACAGGGGAGGCTATGGCTACACCTTC | CASSRDRGGYGYTF